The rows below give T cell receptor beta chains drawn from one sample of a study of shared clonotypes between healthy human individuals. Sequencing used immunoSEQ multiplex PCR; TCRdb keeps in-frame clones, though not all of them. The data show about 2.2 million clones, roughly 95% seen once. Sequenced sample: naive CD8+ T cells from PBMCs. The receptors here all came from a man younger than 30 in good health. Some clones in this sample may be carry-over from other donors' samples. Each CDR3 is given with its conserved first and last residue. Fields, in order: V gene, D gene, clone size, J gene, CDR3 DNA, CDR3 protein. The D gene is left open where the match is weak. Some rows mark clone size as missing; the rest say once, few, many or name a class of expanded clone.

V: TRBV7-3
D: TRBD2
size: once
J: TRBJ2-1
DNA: TGTGCCAGCGCACTAGCGGGAGGCTACAATGAGCAGTTCTTC
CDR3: CASALAGGYNEQFF

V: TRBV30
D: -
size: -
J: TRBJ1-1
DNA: TGTGCCTGGAGTACAGCTGTACCTGAAGCTTTCTTT
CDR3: CAWSTAVPEAFF

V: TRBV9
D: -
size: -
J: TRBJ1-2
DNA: TGTGCCAGCAGCGCGGACGACACGGGCTACACCTTC
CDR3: CASSADDTGYTF

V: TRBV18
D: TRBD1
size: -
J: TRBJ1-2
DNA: TGTGCCAGCTCACCACCGTTAGGGACAGTAAATTCTGGCTACACCTTC
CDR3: CASSPPLGTVNSGYTF

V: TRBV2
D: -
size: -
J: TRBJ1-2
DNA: TGTGCCAGCAGAGTTGTCGGGGGCCCTGCTAGCTACACCTTC
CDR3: CASRVVGGPASYTF

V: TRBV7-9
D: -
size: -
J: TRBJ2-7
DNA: TGTGCCAGCACCGAGGGGGGAGAGCAGTACTTC
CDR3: CASTEGGEQYF

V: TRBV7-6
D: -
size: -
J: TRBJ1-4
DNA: TGTGCCAGCAGTTGGTTTAACAGGGCGGGGACTAATGAAAAACTGTTTTTT
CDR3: CASSWFNRAGTNEKLFF

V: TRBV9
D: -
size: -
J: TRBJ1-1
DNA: TGTGCCAGCAGCGGGTTGAACACTGAAGCTTTCTTT
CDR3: CASSGLNTEAFF

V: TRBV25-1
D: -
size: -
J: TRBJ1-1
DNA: TGTGCCAGCAGAGCCGGTCCCGAAGCTTTCTTT
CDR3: CASRAGPEAFF

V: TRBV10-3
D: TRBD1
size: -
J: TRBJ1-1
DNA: TGTGCCATCACACGGGCAGGGGGCAAGACTGAAGCTTTCTTT
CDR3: CAITRAGGKTEAFF

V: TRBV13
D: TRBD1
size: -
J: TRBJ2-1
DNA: TGTGCCAGCAGCCCGCAGGACAGGGAGGACAATGAGCAGTTCTTC
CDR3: CASSPQDREDNEQFF

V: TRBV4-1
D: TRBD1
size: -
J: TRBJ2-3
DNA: TGCGCCAGCAGCCAAGGTAACAGGGGGCCTCTAGATACGCAGTATTTT
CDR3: CASSQGNRGPLDTQYF

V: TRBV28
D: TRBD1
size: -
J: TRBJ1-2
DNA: TGTGCCAGCAGTTTACAAACAGGGGGCCTCGGGGGCTACACCTTC
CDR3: CASSLQTGGLGGYTF

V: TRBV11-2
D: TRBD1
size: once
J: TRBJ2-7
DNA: TGTGCCAGCAGGTCTAGTGGGACAGAGTCCTACGAGCAGTACTTC
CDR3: CASRSSGTESYEQYF

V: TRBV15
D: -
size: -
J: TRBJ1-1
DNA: TGTGCCACCAGCAGAGTAGAGGCAAACACTGAAGCTTTCTTT
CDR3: CATSRVEANTEAFF

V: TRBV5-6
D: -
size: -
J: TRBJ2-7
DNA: TGTGCCAGCAGCTTTCGGGGGGCAGTCCACGAGCAGTACTTC
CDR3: CASSFRGAVHEQYF

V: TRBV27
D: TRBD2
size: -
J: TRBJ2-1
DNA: TGTGCCAGCAGTTTAGGGACTAGCGGTCGGCAGTTCTTC
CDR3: CASSLGTSGRQFF